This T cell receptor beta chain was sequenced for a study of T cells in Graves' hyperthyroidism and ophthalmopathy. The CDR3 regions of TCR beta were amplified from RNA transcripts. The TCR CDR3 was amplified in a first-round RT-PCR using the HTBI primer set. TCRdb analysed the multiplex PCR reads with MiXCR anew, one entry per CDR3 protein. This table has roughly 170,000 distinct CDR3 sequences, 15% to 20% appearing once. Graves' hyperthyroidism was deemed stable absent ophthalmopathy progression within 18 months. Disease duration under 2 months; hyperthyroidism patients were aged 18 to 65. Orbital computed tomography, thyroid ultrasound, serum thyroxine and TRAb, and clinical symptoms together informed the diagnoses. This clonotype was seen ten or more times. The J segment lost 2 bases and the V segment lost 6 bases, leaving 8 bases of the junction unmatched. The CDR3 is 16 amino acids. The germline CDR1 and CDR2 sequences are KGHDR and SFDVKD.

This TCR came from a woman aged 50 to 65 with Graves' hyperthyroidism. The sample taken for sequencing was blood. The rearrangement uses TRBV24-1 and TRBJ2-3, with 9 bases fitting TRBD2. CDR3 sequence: CATSTLAGENTDTQYF. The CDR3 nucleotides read TGTGCCACCAGTACCTTAGCGGGGGAGAACACAGATACGCAGTATTTT.